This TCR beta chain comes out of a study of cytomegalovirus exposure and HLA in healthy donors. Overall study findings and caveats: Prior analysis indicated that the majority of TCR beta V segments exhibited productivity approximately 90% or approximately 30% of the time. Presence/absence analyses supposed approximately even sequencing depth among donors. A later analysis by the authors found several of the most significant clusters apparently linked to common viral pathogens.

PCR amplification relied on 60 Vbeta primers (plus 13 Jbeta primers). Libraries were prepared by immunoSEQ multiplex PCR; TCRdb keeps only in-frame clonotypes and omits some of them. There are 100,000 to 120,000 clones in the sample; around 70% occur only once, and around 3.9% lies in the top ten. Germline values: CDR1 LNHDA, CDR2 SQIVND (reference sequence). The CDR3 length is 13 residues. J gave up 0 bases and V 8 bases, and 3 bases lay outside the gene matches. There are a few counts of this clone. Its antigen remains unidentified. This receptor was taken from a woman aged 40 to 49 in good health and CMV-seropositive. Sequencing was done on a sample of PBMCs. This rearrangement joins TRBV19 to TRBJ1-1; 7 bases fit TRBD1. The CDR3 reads CASQDRVNTEAFF. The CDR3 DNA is TGTGCCAGTCAAGACAGGGTGAACACTGAAGCTTTCTTT.